A selection of T cell receptor beta chains follows, all from one sample in a study of breast tumors, draining lymph nodes, adjacent tissues. Using its own MiXCR run on the multiplex PCR reads, TCRdb lists one record per CDR3 protein. The sample lists about 31,000 distinct CDR3 sequences, under 80% occurring once. Specimen: breast tumor tissue. The receptors were gathered from a female donor with breast cancer. Some clones in this sample may be carry-over from other donors' samples. CDR3s include the opening cysteine and the closing phenylalanine or tryptophan. D genes are given only for firm matches. For some rows the clone size is stated as once, few or many, or as a class when expanded; others skip it.

CDR3 DNA: TGCGCCAGCAGCCAAGGTCGCGGGAGGGACGAGCAGTACTTC; CDR3 protein: CASSQGRGRDEQYF; J gene: TRBJ2-7; D gene: TRBD2; V gene: TRBV4-1; CDR3 length: 14; clone size: medium-sized
CDR3 DNA: TGTGCCAGTAGTAGCCGCCTCTTCCGGGACAGCAAGTATACACACTCTGGAAACACCATATATTTT; CDR3 protein: CASSSRLFRDSKYTHSGNTIYF; J gene: TRBJ1-3; D gene: TRBD1; V gene: TRBV19; CDR3 length: 22; clone size: many
CDR3 DNA: TGTGCTAGCGGCGGACTGGGACAAGAGACCCAGTACTTC; CDR3 protein: CASGGLGQETQYF; J gene: TRBJ2-5; D gene: NA; V gene: TRBV7-7; CDR3 length: 13; clone size: few
CDR3 DNA: TGTGCCAGCAGCTTAGCCTCTAGCGACAGGGTTGATTCACCCCTCCACTTT; CDR3 protein: CASSLASSDRVDSPLHF; J gene: TRBJ1-6; D gene: TRBD1; V gene: TRBV7-8; CDR3 length: 17; clone size: NA
CDR3 DNA: TGTGCCAGCAGCTCCGGGACTTGGAACGAAAAACTGTTTTTT; CDR3 protein: CASSSGTWNEKLFF; J gene: TRBJ1-4; D gene: NA; V gene: TRBV7-9; CDR3 length: 14; clone size: NA
CDR3 DNA: TGTGCCAGCAGTGCGGGGCTAGCGGGAGCGGCTGATACGCAGTATTTT; CDR3 protein: CASSAGLAGAADTQYF; J gene: TRBJ2-3; D gene: TRBD2; V gene: TRBV7-9; CDR3 length: 16; clone size: many
CDR3 DNA: TGCAGTGCTAAACTCGGACAGCCGCCCTACGAGCAGTACTTC; CDR3 protein: CSAKLGQPPYEQYF; J gene: TRBJ2-7; D gene: NA; V gene: TRBV20-1; CDR3 length: 14; clone size: NA
CDR3 DNA: TGTGCCACCAGCAGAATGGGGACTAGCGGGAGAGCTGGGGAGCTGTTTTTT; CDR3 protein: CATSRMGTSGRAGELFF; J gene: TRBJ2-2; D gene: TRBD2; V gene: TRBV15; CDR3 length: 17; clone size: once
CDR3 DNA: TGCAGTGCAATACATCCCCTTAGACACACCGGGGAGCTGTTTTTT; CDR3 protein: CSAIHPLRHTGELFF; J gene: TRBJ2-2; D gene: NA; V gene: TRBV20-1; CDR3 length: 15; clone size: NA
CDR3 DNA: TGCAGTGCTCTAAGCCCGGGACTAGCGGGACAAGAGCAGTACTTC; CDR3 protein: CSALSPGLAGQEQYF; J gene: TRBJ2-7; D gene: TRBD2; V gene: TRBV20-1; CDR3 length: 15; clone size: NA
CDR3 DNA: TGTGCCAGCAGCGAGACTAGCGGCCTTCGAGAGACCCAGTACTTC; CDR3 protein: CASSETSGLRETQYF; J gene: TRBJ2-5; D gene: TRBD2; V gene: TRBV27; CDR3 length: 15; clone size: NA
CDR3 DNA: TGTGCCACCAGCAGAGATCGTGGGACAGGGATAGCCTACGAGCAGTACTTC; CDR3 protein: CATSRDRGTGIAYEQYF; J gene: TRBJ2-7; D gene: TRBD1; V gene: TRBV15; CDR3 length: 17; clone size: NA
CDR3 DNA: TGTGCCAGCAGCCAATGGGTCGGTAGCGAGAGCGAGCAGTACTTC; CDR3 protein: CASSQWVGSESEQYF; J gene: TRBJ2-7; D gene: NA; V gene: TRBV3-1; CDR3 length: 15; clone size: many
CDR3 DNA: TGCAGTGCTAGAGGTTTTCCGAGGGACAGGCCAGATACGCAGTATTTT; CDR3 protein: CSARGFPRDRPDTQYF; J gene: TRBJ2-3; D gene: TRBD1; V gene: TRBV20-1; CDR3 length: 16; clone size: NA
CDR3 DNA: TGTGCCACCAGCAGAATGGGGACTAGCGGGAGTGCCACAGATACGCAGTATTTT; CDR3 protein: CATSRMGTSGSATDTQYF; J gene: TRBJ2-3; D gene: TRBD2; V gene: TRBV15; CDR3 length: 18; clone size: NA
CDR3 DNA: TGTGCCAGCAGCCAAGTTTGGACTAGCGGGAGCTACGAGCAGTACTTC; CDR3 protein: CASSQVWTSGSYEQYF; J gene: TRBJ2-7; D gene: TRBD2; V gene: TRBV11-2; CDR3 length: 16; clone size: NA
CDR3 DNA: TGTGCCAGCAGCTTAGCAATATTAGAGAACACTGAAGCTTTCTTT; CDR3 protein: CASSLAILENTEAFF; J gene: TRBJ1-1; D gene: NA; V gene: TRBV7-9; CDR3 length: 15; clone size: many
CDR3 DNA: TGTGCCTGGAGCGGACAGGGGGCGCGGGAGCAGTACTTC; CDR3 protein: CAWSGQGAREQYF; J gene: TRBJ2-7; D gene: TRBD1; V gene: TRBV30; CDR3 length: 13; clone size: once
CDR3 DNA: TGTGCCAGCAGTTCCCGGGACGATATCTATGGCTACACCTTC; CDR3 protein: CASSSRDDIYGYTF; J gene: TRBJ1-2; D gene: NA; V gene: TRBV27; CDR3 length: 14; clone size: NA
CDR3 DNA: TGTGCCAGCAGCTTAACGGGGACAGTCAACTATGGCAACACCTTC; CDR3 protein: CASSLTGTVNYGNTF; J gene: TRBJ1-2; D gene: TRBD1; V gene: TRBV7-2; CDR3 length: 15; clone size: NA
CDR3 DNA: TGCAGTGCTACGACAGGGGGCAACTATGCCTACACCTTC; CDR3 protein: CSATTGGNYAYTF; J gene: TRBJ1-2; D gene: TRBD1; V gene: TRBV20-1; CDR3 length: 13; clone size: NA
CDR3 DNA: TGCAGTGCTAGGCTACCCACTGAAGCTTCCTTT; CDR3 protein: CSARLPTEASF; J gene: TRBJ1-1; D gene: NA; V gene: TRBV20-1; CDR3 length: 11; clone size: once
CDR3 DNA: TGTGCCAGCAGCACCCGTTGGAATCAGCCCCAGCATTTT; CDR3 protein: CASSTRWNQPQHF; J gene: TRBJ1-5; D gene: NA; V gene: TRBV27; CDR3 length: 13; clone size: many
CDR3 DNA: TGCGCCAGCAGCCAATTGACAGGGAGATACGAGCAGTACTTC; CDR3 protein: CASSQLTGRYEQYF; J gene: TRBJ2-7; D gene: TRBD1; V gene: TRBV4-3; CDR3 length: 14; clone size: many
CDR3 DNA: TGTGCCACCAGTGACATGCGACAGGGCCCTAGCGGGGAGCTGTTTTTT; CDR3 protein: CATSDMRQGPSGELFF; J gene: TRBJ2-2; D gene: TRBD1; V gene: TRBV24-1; CDR3 length: 16; clone size: NA
CDR3 DNA: TGTGCCAGCCATTTGTCAACCCGCACAGATACGCAGTATTTT; CDR3 protein: CASHLSTRTDTQYF; J gene: TRBJ2-3; D gene: NA; V gene: TRBV7-8; CDR3 length: 14; clone size: NA
CDR3 DNA: TGTGCCACCAGCAGAGATCGCACAGGGGGTACCTACGAGCAGTACTTC; CDR3 protein: CATSRDRTGGTYEQYF; J gene: TRBJ2-7; D gene: TRBD1; V gene: TRBV15; CDR3 length: 16; clone size: once
CDR3 DNA: TGCAGTGCTTATTTACAGGCGACGAGCTTCGGGCAGTACTTC; CDR3 protein: CSAYLQATSFGQYF; J gene: TRBJ2-7; D gene: NA; V gene: TRBV20-1; CDR3 length: 14; clone size: NA
CDR3 DNA: TGTGCCACCAGTGATTCGCTCCGACTAGGCGTCAGAGAGACCCAGTACTTC; CDR3 protein: CATSDSLRLGVRETQYF; J gene: TRBJ2-5; D gene: NA; V gene: TRBV24-1; CDR3 length: 17; clone size: NA
CDR3 DNA: TGTGCCAGCAGCTTGGGCGGGGGACAGTCACCCCTCCACTTT; CDR3 protein: CASSLGGGQSPLHF; J gene: TRBJ1-6; D gene: TRBD1; V gene: TRBV5-6; CDR3 length: 14; clone size: NA
CDR3 DNA: TGTGCCAGCAGCGTAGATCTGACGGGGGCTGGCTACACCTTC; CDR3 protein: CASSVDLTGAGYTF; J gene: TRBJ1-2; D gene: NA; V gene: TRBV9; CDR3 length: 14; clone size: many
CDR3 DNA: TGTGCCAGCAGTCAGATGGAACCGGGGGCAGATACGCAGTATTTT; CDR3 protein: CASSQMEPGADTQYF; J gene: TRBJ2-3; D gene: NA; V gene: TRBV2; CDR3 length: 15; clone size: NA
CDR3 DNA: TGTGCCAGCAGTGAACCTCTGGGACAGCTAAATTCACCCCTCCACTTT; CDR3 protein: CASSEPLGQLNSPLHF; J gene: TRBJ1-6; D gene: TRBD1; V gene: TRBV2; CDR3 length: 16; clone size: NA
CDR3 DNA: TGTGCCAGTAGTATAGGGACTAGCGGGAGCTCCTACAATGAGCAGTTCTTC; CDR3 protein: CASSIGTSGSSYNEQFF; J gene: TRBJ2-1; D gene: TRBD2; V gene: TRBV19; CDR3 length: 17; clone size: NA
CDR3 DNA: TGTGCCAGCAGCGTAGCTGTTACAGATACGCAGTATTTT; CDR3 protein: CASSVAVTDTQYF; J gene: TRBJ2-3; D gene: NA; V gene: TRBV9; CDR3 length: 13; clone size: NA
CDR3 DNA: TGTGCCATCAGTGAGTCGACAGGGGTGAATTCACCCCTCCACTTT; CDR3 protein: CAISESTGVNSPLHF; J gene: TRBJ1-6; D gene: TRBD1; V gene: TRBV10-3; CDR3 length: 15; clone size: NA
CDR3 DNA: TGTGCCAGCAGCTTAGACAGGGACGGTGGCTACACCTTC; CDR3 protein: CASSLDRDGGYTF; J gene: TRBJ1-2; D gene: NA; V gene: TRBV11-2; CDR3 length: 13; clone size: NA
CDR3 DNA: TGTGCCAGCATTCAAGGACTAGCGTCCCATACGCAGTATTTT; CDR3 protein: CASIQGLASHTQYF; J gene: TRBJ2-3; D gene: TRBD2; V gene: TRBV6-1; CDR3 length: 14; clone size: NA
CDR3 DNA: TGCAGTGCTAGTAAGTCGGCAGGCTACGAGCAGTACTTC; CDR3 protein: CSASKSAGYEQYF; J gene: TRBJ2-7; D gene: NA; V gene: TRBV20-1; CDR3 length: 13; clone size: NA